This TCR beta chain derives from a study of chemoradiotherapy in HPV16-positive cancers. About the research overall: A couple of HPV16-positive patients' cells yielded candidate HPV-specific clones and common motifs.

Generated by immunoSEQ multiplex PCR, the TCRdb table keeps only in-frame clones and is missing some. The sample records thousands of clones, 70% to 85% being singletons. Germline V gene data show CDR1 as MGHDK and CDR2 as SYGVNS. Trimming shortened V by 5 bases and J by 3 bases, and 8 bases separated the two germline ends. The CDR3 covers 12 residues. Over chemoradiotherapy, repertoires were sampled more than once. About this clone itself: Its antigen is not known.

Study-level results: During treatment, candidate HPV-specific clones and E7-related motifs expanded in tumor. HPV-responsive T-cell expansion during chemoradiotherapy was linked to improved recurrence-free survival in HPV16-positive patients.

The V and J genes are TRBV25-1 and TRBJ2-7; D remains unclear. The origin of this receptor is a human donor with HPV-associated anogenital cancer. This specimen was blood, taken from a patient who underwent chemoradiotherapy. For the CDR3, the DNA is TGTGCCAGCAGTTTATCCAGCTACGAGCAGTACTTC. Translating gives CASSLSSYEQYF.